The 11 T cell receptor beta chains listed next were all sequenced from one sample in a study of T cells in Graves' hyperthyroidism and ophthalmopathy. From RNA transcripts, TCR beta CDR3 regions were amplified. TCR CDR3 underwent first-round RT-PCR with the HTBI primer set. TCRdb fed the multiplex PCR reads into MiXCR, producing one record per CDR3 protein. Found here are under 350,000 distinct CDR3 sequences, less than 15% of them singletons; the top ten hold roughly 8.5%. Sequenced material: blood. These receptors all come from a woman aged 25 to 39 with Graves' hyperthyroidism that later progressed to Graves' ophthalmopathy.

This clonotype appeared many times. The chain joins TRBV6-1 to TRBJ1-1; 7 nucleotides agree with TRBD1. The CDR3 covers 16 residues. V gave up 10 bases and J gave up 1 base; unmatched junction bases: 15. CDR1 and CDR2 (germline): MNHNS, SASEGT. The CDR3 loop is CATALTGIRPNTEAFF. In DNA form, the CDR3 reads TGTGCCACCGCGTTGACAGGGATAAGACCGAACACTGAAGCTTTCTTT.

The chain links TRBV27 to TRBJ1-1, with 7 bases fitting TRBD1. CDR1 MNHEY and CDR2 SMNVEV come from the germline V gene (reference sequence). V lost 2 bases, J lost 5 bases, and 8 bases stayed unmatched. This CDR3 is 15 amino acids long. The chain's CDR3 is CASSLRSGGWTEAFF. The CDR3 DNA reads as TGTGCCAGCAGTTTAAGGTCAGGGGGTTGGACTGAAGCTTTCTTT.

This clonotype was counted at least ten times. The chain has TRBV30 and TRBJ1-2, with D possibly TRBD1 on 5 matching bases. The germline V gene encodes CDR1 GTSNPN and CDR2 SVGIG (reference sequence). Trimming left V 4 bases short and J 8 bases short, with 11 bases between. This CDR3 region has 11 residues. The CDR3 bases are TGTGCCTGGACGTCAGGGAACGGCTACACCTTC. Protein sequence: CAWTSGNGYTF. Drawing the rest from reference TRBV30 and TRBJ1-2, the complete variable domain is SQTIHQWPATLVQPVGSPLSLECTVEGTSNPNLYWYRQAAGRGLQLLFYSVGIGQISSEVPQNLSASRPQDRQFILSSKKLLLSDSGFYLCAWTSGNGYTFGSGTRLTVV.

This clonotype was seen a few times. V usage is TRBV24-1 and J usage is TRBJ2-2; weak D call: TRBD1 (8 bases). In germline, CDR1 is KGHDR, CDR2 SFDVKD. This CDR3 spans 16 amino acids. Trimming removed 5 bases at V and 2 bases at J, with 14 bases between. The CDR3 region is CATSGTGRGNTGELFF. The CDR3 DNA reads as TGTGCCACCAGTGGGACAGGGAGGGGAAACACCGGGGAGCTGTTTTTT.

The CDR3 loop reads CAITPGPTYEQYF. The CDR3 region has the DNA TGTGCTATCACTCCGGGCCCTACCTACGAGCAGTACTTC. The chain recombines TRBV5-4 with TRBJ2-7; the D is unclear. The CDR3 length is 13 residues. The germline CDR1 and CDR2 sequences are SGHNT and YYREEE (reference sequence).

The CDR3 sequence is CASSSDNPSSYNSPLHF. CDR3 coding DNA: TGTGCCAGCAGTTCTGATAACCCGAGCTCCTATAATTCACCCCTCCACTTT. V and J are TRBV6-1 and TRBJ1-6; no clear D. Per germline, CDR1 MNHNS and CDR2 SASEGT. The V and J ends lost 5 bases and 0 bases respectively, with 14 bases between them. This CDR3 region has 17 residues.

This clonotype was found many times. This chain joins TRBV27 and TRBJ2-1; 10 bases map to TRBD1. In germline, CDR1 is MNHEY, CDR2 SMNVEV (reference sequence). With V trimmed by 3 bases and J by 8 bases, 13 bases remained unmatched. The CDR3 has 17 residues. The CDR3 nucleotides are TGTGCCAGCAGTTTCATTCCGGGACAGGGGAAAGAGGATGAGCAGTTCTTC. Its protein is CASSFIPGQGKEDEQFF.

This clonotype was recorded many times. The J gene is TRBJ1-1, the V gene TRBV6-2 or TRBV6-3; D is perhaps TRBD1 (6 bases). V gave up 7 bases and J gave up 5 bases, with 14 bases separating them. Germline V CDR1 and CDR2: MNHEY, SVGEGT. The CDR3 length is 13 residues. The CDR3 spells CASTGTQRTEAFF. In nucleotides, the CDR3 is TGTGCCAGCACCGGGACACAAAGGACTGAAGCTTTCTTT.

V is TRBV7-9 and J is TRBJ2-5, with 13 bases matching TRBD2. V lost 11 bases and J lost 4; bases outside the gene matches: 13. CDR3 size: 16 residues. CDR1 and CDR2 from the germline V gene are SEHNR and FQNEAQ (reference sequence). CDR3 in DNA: TGTGCCGGCGAGCCGGGACTAGCGGGAATCGGAGAGACCCAGTACTTC. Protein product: CAGEPGLAGIGETQYF.

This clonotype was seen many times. CDR3 coding DNA: TGTGCCAGCAGTTTCCCCTTACTAGCGGGAGGGCCCAATGAGCAGTTCTTC. This encodes CASSFPLLAGGPNEQFF. The chain combines TRBV28 with TRBJ2-1; 13 bases match TRBD2. The CDR3 consists of 17 residues. J lost 6 bases, V lost 3 bases, and 8 bases had no gene match. CDR1 is MDHEN, CDR2 SYDVKM, per germline.

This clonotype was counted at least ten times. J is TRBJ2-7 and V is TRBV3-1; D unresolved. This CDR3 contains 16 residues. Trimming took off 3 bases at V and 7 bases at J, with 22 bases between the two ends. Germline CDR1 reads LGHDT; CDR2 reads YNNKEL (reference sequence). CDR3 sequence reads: CASSHAQAWAVREQYF. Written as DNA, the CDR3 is TGTGCCAGCAGCCACGCCCAGGCGTGGGCGGTTCGGGAGCAGTACTTC.